These 7 T cell receptor beta chains came from one sample sequenced in a study of T cell repertoires in cytomegalovirus infection. MiXCR was run by TCRdb on the reads, yielding one entry per CDR3 protein. Among about 570,000 distinct CDR3 sequences listed, 40% were seen once. Their antigens are not known. Sequenced material: cultured PBMCs, taken from culture after CMV antigen stimulation. The receptor set was obtained from a human donor in good health (CMV status not recorded). Some clones in this sample may be carry-over from other donors' samples.

This clonotype was found a few times. The V and J genes are TRBV29-1 and TRBJ1-2; D is possibly TRBD1 (6 bases). V was trimmed by 6 bases and J by 5 bases, leaving 16 bases between them. This CDR3 region has 13 residues. Germline values: CDR1 SQVTM, CDR2 ANQGSEA. CDR3 in DNA: TGCAGCGTCTCACAGGGCTCCGGGTATGGCTACACCTTC. Amino acids: CSVSQGSGYGYTF. Filled out from reference TRBV29-1 and TRBJ1-2, the complete variable domain reads SAVISQKPSRDICQRGTSLTIQCQVDSQVTMMFWYRQQPGQSLTLIATANQGSEATYESGFVIDKFPISRPNLTFSTLTVSNMSPEDSSIYLCSVSQGSGYGYTFGSGTRLTVV.

This clonotype was seen a few times. The chain joins TRBV7-2 to TRBJ1-5, with D maybe TRBD1 (5 bases). CDR1 is SGHTA and CDR2 is FQGNSA in the germline V gene. Between the trimmed V and J ends, which lost 0 bases and 7 bases, there was a span of 13 bases. CDR3 size: 15 residues. Here the CDR3 reads CASSLARVALQPQHF. The DNA of the CDR3 is TGTGCCAGCAGCTTAGCCAGGGTCGCACTACAGCCCCAGCATTTT. The whole variable domain, filled in from reference TRBV7-2 and TRBJ1-5, reads GAGVSQSPSNKVTEKGKDVELRCDPISGHTALYWYRQSLGQGLEFLIYFQGNSAPDKSGLPSDRFSAERTGGSVSTLTIQRTQQEDSAVYLCASSLARVALQPQHFGDGTRLSIL.

The genes are TRBV27 and TRBJ2-1; 7 nucleotides line up with TRBD2. CDR1 is MNHEY, CDR2 SMNVEV, per germline (reference sequence). The CDR3 sequence is 15 residues long. The V segment lost 3 bases and the J segment 2 bases; nucleotides outside the gene matches: 4. The CDR3 sequence is CASSFGRETYNEQFF. DNA for the CDR3: TGTGCCAGCAGTTTCGGGCGGGAGACCTACAATGAGCAGTTCTTC.

The table lists this clonotype with a few counts. V gene TRBV7-6 combines with J gene TRBJ1-2; 8 bases fit TRBD1. Germline-derived CDR1 and CDR2 are SGHVS and FNYEAQ. The CDR3 runs 14 residues. V gave up 1 base and J gave up 8 bases; unmatched junction bases: 6. The CDR3 DNA reads TGTGCCAGCAGCTTAGAAACCCCAGGGGGCGGCTACACCTTC. Translation: CASSLETPGGGYTF.

The CDR3 nucleotides are TGTGCCAGCAGCTTACCCCGGGACGGGAAGAACACTGAAGCTTTCTTT. Translating it yields CASSLPRDGKNTEAFF. The chain links TRBV11-2 to TRBJ1-1; possible D gene TRBD1, 5 bases. V shed 2 bases and J shed 1 base, with 14 bases lying between them. Germline V gene sequence: CDR1 SGHAT, CDR2 FQNNGV. There are 16 residues in the CDR3.

The rearrangement joins TRBV7-9 to TRBJ1-4; no clear D gene. The germline V gene has CDR1 SEHNR and CDR2 FQNEAQ (reference sequence). Trimming pared 3 bases from V and 7 bases from J, leaving 9 bases between. The CDR3 is made up of 13 amino acids. The DNA for the CDR3 is TGTGCCAGCAGCTTGAGTCCCACTGAAAAACTGTTTTTT. Protein: CASSLSPTEKLFF.

The chain couples TRBV7-2 to TRBJ2-7; 12 bases line up with TRBD2. The CDR3 has 14 residues. V was pared by 5 bases and J by 4 bases, with 3 bases of the junction left unmatched. Germline V gene data show CDR1 as SGHTA and CDR2 as FQGNSA. In nucleotides, the CDR3 is TGTGCCAGCAGCCGACTAGCGGGAGAATACGAGCAGTACTTC. Translating gives CASSRLAGEYEQYF. Complete variable domain (other parts from reference TRBV7-2 and TRBJ2-7): GAGVSQSPSNKVTEKGKDVELRCDPISGHTALYWYRQSLGQGLEFLIYFQGNSAPDKSGLPSDRFSAERTGGSVSTLTIQRTQQEDSAVYLCASSRLAGEYEQYFGPGTRLTVT.